The 20 T cell receptor beta chains below come from one sample, sequenced in a study of beta chain features in type 1 diabetes. General study results and limits: TCRB CDR3s were moderately but significantly shorter in Type 1 diabetes patients in all four CD4+ subsets.

Their antigens are not known. All of the isolated RNA was reverse transcribed, so expressed TCRB transcripts were sequenced. Clones were sequenced by immunoSEQ multiplex PCR, and TCRdb holds only the in-frame ones, with some missing. Here the sample spans 300,000 to 350,000 clones, about a tenth being singletons. The sequencing sample was made of central memory CD4+ T cells from blood. These receptors originate from a man under 40 with type 1 diabetes.

The sample holds a few counts of this clone. V and J are TRBV11-2 and TRBJ1-5, with 9 bases lining up with TRBD1. V lost 5 bases, J lost 1 base, and 3 bases stayed unmatched. The CDR3 extends over 15 amino acids. CDR1 and CDR2 from the germline V gene are SGHAT and FQNNGV. CDR3 sequence: CASSATGGSNQPQHF. The CDR3 region has the DNA TGTGCCAGCAGCGCTACAGGGGGCAGCAATCAGCCCCAGCATTTT. Drawing the rest from reference TRBV11-2 and TRBJ1-5, the complete variable domain is EAGVAQSPRYKIIEKRQSVAFWCNPISGHATLYWYQQILGQGPKLLIQFQNNGVVDDSQLPKDRFSAERLKGVDSTLKIQPAKLEDSAVYLCASSATGGSNQPQHFGDGTRLSIL.

This chain links TRBV7-8 with TRBJ1-5; D may be TRBD1 (5 bases). CDR1 SGHVS and CDR2 FQNEAQ come from the germline V gene. This CDR3 comprises 17 residues. Trimming took 1 base from V and 1 from J, leaving 14 bases between them. CDR3 DNA sequence: TGTGCCAGCAGCTTAGGGCCAGAGGGGCGGAGCAATCAGCCCCAGCATTTT. Amino acids: CASSLGPEGRSNQPQHF.

This clone was seen a few times. This chain uses TRBV29-1 with TRBJ2-7; 12 positions match TRBD1. The CDR3 runs 14 residues. The V segment lost 5 bases and the J segment 5 bases; nucleotides outside the gene matches: 7. The V gene's germline CDR1 is SQVTM and CDR2 ANQGSEA. CDR3 sequence (DNA): TGCAGCGTTTGGGTGGGACAGGGGGCCCACGAGCAGTACTTC. Translation: CSVWVGQGAHEQYF.

This sequence joins TRBV7-2 and TRBJ2-3; 7 bases line up with TRBD1. With 4 bases clipped from V and 6 bases from J, the junction kept 22 bases outside the gene matches. The CDR3 consists of 19 residues. Germline V lookup: CDR1 SGHTA, CDR2 FQGNSA. The CDR3 nucleotides read TGTGCCAGCAGCTCGTCGACAGGGCGAACTCTTGTTTCGGAGGATACGCAGTATTTT. Translating it yields CASSSSTGRTLVSEDTQYF.

Points on this clone: In the same sample, other DNA sequences code for this CDR3. The chain uses TRBV6-5 and TRBJ2-7; tentatively, D is TRBD1 (5 bases). CDR1 MNHEY and CDR2 SVGAGI come from the germline V gene. This CDR3 has 12 amino acids. Trimming left V 5 bases short and J 4 bases short, with 9 bases between. CDR3 bases: TGTGCCAGCAGTCCTACAGGTTACGAGCAGTACTTC. It encodes CASSPTGYEQYF.

This clone was counted at least ten times. V gene TRBV10-3 combines with J gene TRBJ2-3; D gene uncertain. This CDR3 has 14 amino acids. Germline CDR1 and CDR2: ENHRY and SYGVKD. Trimming pared 4 bases from V and 6 bases from J, leaving 14 bases between. Written as DNA, the CDR3 is TGTGCCATCAGTGCGGGTAGTGGAGCGGATACGCAGTATTTT. Its translation: CAISAGSGADTQYF.

This sequence joins TRBV7-2 and TRBJ2-3; D is unresolved. This CDR3 spans 16 amino acids. The germline V gene encodes CDR1 SGHTA and CDR2 FQGNSA. Trimming took 0 bases from V and 2 from J, leaving 12 bases between them. CDR3 protein: CASSLASSVNTDTQYF. CDR3 sequence (DNA): TGTGCCAGCAGCTTAGCCTCCTCGGTGAACACAGATACGCAGTATTTT.

The chain has TRBV9 and TRBJ1-6; D gene ambiguous. This CDR3 spans 14 amino acids. Germline V gives CDR1 SGDLS, CDR2 YYNGEE. V was clipped by 0 bases and J by 7 bases, with 8 bases between them. CDR3 nucleotide sequence: TGTGCCAGCAGCGTAGAGGGTGCCAATTCACCCCTCCACTTT. Translating gives CASSVEGANSPLHF.

This sequence joins TRBV6-5 and TRBJ2-5; the D gene is possibly TRBD2 (6 bases). With 7 bases removed from V and 4 bases from J, the gap between germline ends came to 16 bases. The CDR3 totals 14 residues. CDR1 is MNHEY, CDR2 SVGAGI, per germline. The CDR3 sequence: CASKKVLALETQYF. The CDR3 region has the DNA TGTGCCAGCAAAAAAGTACTAGCTCTAGAGACCCAGTACTTC.

As for this clone: The same CDR3 also results from other DNA sequences found in this sample. The chain uses TRBV5-1 and TRBJ2-1; unclear D gene. Deletions cut 4 bases from V and 1 base from J, with 6 bases between. CDR1 and CDR2 (germline): SGHRS, YFSETQ. This CDR3 spans 13 amino acids. For the CDR3, the DNA is TGCGCCAGCAGCCTAGGATCCTACAATGAGCAGTTCTTC. This sequence encodes CASSLGSYNEQFF.

This rearrangement joins TRBV7-2 to TRBJ1-5; no firm D call. This CDR3 contains 16 residues. V dropped 0 bases and J dropped 4 bases, with 13 bases sitting between them. Per germline, CDR1 SGHTA and CDR2 FQGNSA. The CDR3 is CASSLASLQRNQPQHF. The CDR3 nucleotides are TGTGCCAGCAGCTTAGCGTCTCTACAGAGGAATCAGCCCCAGCATTTT.

The table lists this clone with many counts. The gene calls are TRBV7-2 and TRBJ1-6; a possible D gene is TRBD1 (6 bases). The CDR3 has 16 amino acids. Germline V CDR1 and CDR2: SGHTA, FQGNSA. Deletions cut 5 bases from V and 10 bases from J, with 21 bases between. The CDR3 DNA follows: TGTGCCAGCAGCCCGAAGGGGGTGCAGGGTGGATCACCCCTCCACTTT. Protein product: CASSPKGVQGGSPLHF. Complete variable domain (other parts from reference TRBV7-2 and TRBJ1-6): GAGVSQSPSNKVTEKGKDVELRCDPISGHTALYWYRQSLGQGLEFLIYFQGNSAPDKSGLPSDRFSAERTGGSVSTLTIQRTQQEDSAVYLCASSPKGVQGGSPLHFGNGTRLTVT.

The rearrangement joins TRBV11-2 to TRBJ2-7; no firm D call. Germline V gene lookup returns CDR1 SGHAT and CDR2 FQNNGV. The CDR3 loop spans 13 amino acids. V was pared by 5 bases and J by 2 bases, with 10 bases between. The chain's CDR3 is CASSPGPAYEQYF. In DNA, the CDR3 is TGTGCCAGCAGCCCTGGACCCGCCTACGAGCAGTACTTC.

This clone was seen many times. CDR3 region: CASSARLAGQETQYF. CDR3 coding DNA: TGTGCCAGCAGCGCCCGACTAGCGGGGCAAGAGACCCAGTACTTC. The chain carries TRBV9 and TRBJ2-5; 11 bases line up with TRBD2. V was clipped by 3 bases and J by 2 bases; unmatched bases: 3. The CDR3 is 15 amino acids. The germline gives CDR1 SGDLS, CDR2 YYNGEE.

This clone occurred a few times. At the DNA level, this CDR3 is encoded by other sequences in the same sample as well. The chain joins TRBV7-2 to TRBJ2-1, with unresolved D. The CDR3 loop spans 14 amino acids. V was pared by 3 bases and J by 2 bases, with 8 bases between. The germline gives CDR1 SGHTA, CDR2 FQGNSA. CDR3 region: CASSLGLAYNEQFF. In nucleotides, the CDR3 is TGTGCCAGCAGCTTGGGATTAGCCTACAATGAGCAGTTCTTC.

This clone was counted only a few times. The rearrangement uses TRBV5-1 and TRBJ1-6; D unresolved. CDR1 is SGHRS and CDR2 is YFSETQ in the germline V gene. Trimming removed 4 bases from V and 8 bases from J, with 7 bases in between. The CDR3 consists of 12 residues. The CDR3 sequence is CASSAMDSPLHF. The CDR3, as DNA: TGCGCCAGCAGCGCGATGGATTCACCCCTCCACTTT.

The sample holds a few counts of this clone. The gene calls are TRBV7-9 and TRBJ1-2; 8 nucleotides align to TRBD1. V shed 4 bases, J shed 1 base, and the junction held 11 bases outside the gene matches. This CDR3 has 17 amino acids. Per the germline V gene, CDR1 is SEHNR and CDR2 is FQNEAQ (reference sequence). The CDR3 DNA reads TGTGCCAGCAGCTCCGCTCGGGACAGGCATCATAACTATGGCTACACCTTC. Protein sequence: CASSSARDRHHNYGYTF.

The rearrangement joins TRBV7-2 to TRBJ2-6, with 9 bases aligning to TRBD1. Germline V gives CDR1 SGHTA, CDR2 FQGNSA. Unmatched junction bases numbered 6, after V lost 4 bases and J lost 2 bases. The CDR3 contains 17 residues. The CDR3 DNA reads as TGTGCCAGCAGCTCAAGCCGGACAGGGGCTGGGGCCAACGTCCTGACTTTC. It encodes CASSSSRTGAGANVLTF.

In its sample, this clone was seen a few times. The CDR3 coding sequence is TGCGCCAGCAGCTTGGCCGGGCAGGGTCACACCATATATTTT. Protein: CASSLAGQGHTIYF. The chain carries TRBV5-1 and TRBJ1-3; D might be TRBD1 (5 bases). CDR1 is SGHRS, CDR2 YFSETQ, per germline. V was cut by 0 bases and J by 8 bases, with 12 bases left in between. This CDR3 is 14 amino acids long.

V is TRBV6-5 and J is TRBJ1-1; 7 bases are shared with TRBD1. V trimming: 5 bases; J trimming: 8 bases; junction bases outside the gene matches: 8. This CDR3 has 13 residues. Germline V gene data show CDR1 as MNHEY and CDR2 as SVGAGI. The CDR3 sequence: CASSVPGTAEAFF. The CDR3 DNA reads as TGTGCCAGCAGTGTACCCGGGACAGCCGAAGCTTTCTTT.